This entry concerns a single TCR beta chain. Antigen specificity is unknown. As every portion of the isolated RNA was reverse transcribed, the sequencing read expressed TCRB transcripts. Sequencing was performed with immunoSEQ multiplex PCR; in TCRdb, only in-frame clones are kept and a portion is missing. The profile covers tens of thousands of clones, with roughly two fifths appearing a single time and less than 1.5% taken by the ten largest. The source of the sample is a study of beta chain features in type 1 diabetes. For the study at large: Healthy donors and patients had similar age, gender and cell yields.

The V gene's germline CDR1 is MDHEN and CDR2 SYDVKM. V lost 6 bases and J lost 1, with 13 bases in between. The CDR3 spans 15 residues. Study-level results: For Type 1 diabetes patients, all four CD4+ subsets carried TCRB CDR3s that were moderately but significantly shorter. More deletions and fewer insertions at VDJ junctions were found in patients with type 1 diabetes.

CD4+ naive, central memory, regulatory and stem cell-like memory cells were sorted via CD45RO/CCR7/CD25/CD127/CD95/CD27. The chain carries TRBV28 and TRBJ2-1; possible D gene TRBD1, 5 bases. The clonotype was recovered from a man aged 30 to 39 with type 1 diabetes. Material for sequencing was Tregs from blood. CDR3 amino acids: CASRGGPGSYNEQFF. The CDR3 DNA is TGTGCCAGCAGGGGCGGTCCAGGGTCCTACAATGAGCAGTTCTTC. The whole variable domain, remainder taken from reference TRBV28 and TRBJ2-1, is DVKVTQSSRYLVKRTGEKVFLECVQDMDHENMFWYRQDPGLGLRLIYFSYDVKMKEKGDIPEGYSVSREKKERFSLILESASTNQTSMYLCASRGGPGSYNEQFFGPGTRLTVL.